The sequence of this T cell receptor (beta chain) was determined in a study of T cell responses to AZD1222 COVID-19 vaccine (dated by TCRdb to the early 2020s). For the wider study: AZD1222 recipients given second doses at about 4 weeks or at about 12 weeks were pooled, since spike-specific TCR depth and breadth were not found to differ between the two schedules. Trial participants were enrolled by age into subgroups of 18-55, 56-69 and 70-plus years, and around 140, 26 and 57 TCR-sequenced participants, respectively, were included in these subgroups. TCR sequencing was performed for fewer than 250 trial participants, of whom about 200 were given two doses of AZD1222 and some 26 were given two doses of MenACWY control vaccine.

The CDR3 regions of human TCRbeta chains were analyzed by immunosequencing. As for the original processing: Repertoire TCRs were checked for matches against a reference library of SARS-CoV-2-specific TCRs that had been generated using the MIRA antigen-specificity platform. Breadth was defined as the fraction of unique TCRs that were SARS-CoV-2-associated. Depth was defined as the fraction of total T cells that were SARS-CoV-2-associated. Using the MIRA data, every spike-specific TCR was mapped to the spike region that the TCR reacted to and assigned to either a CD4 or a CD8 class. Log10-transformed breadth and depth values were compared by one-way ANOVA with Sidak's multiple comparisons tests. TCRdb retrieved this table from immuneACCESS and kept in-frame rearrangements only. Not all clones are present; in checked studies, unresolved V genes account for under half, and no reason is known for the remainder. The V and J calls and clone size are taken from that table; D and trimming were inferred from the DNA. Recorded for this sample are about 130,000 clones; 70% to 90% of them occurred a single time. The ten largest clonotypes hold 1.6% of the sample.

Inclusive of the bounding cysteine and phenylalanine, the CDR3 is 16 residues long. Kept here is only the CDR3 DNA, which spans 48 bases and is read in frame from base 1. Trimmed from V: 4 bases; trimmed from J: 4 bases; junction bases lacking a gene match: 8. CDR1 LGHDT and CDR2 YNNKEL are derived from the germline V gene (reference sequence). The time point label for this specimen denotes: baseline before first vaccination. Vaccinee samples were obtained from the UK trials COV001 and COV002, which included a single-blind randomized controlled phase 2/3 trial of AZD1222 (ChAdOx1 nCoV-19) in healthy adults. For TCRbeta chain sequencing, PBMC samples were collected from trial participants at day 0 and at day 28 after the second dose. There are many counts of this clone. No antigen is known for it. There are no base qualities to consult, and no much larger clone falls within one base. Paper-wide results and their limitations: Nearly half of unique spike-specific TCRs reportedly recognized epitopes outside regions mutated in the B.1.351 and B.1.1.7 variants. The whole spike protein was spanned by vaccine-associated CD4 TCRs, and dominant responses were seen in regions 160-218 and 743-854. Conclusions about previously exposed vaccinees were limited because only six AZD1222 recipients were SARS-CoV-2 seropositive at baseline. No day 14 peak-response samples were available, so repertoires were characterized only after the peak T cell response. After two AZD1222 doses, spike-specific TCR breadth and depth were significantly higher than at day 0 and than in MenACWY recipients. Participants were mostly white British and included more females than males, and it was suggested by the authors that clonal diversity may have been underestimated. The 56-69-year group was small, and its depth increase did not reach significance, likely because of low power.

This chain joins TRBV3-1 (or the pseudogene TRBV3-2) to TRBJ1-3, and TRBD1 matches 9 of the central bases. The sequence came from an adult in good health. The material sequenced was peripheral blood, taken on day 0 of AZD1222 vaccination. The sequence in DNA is TGTGCCAGCAGCCGGACAGGGGTTAAAGGAGGAAACACCATATATTTT. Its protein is CASSRTGVKGGNTIYF.